These T cell receptor beta chains were read from a single sample in a study of cytomegalovirus exposure and HLA in healthy donors. TCRdb keeps only in-frame clones here, not all; method: immunoSEQ multiplex PCR. The sample carries about 160,000 clones, 80% to 90% recorded once. The sequenced sample consisted of PBMCs. Receptors were obtained from a woman between 45 and 65 years old in good health and CMV-seronegative. The CDR3 runs from the conserved cysteine through the conserved F or W. The order of the fields is clone size, CDR3 length, J gene, V gene, D gene, CDR3 DNA, CDR3 protein. D genes are given only for firm matches. Clone size is given for some rows only: seen once, a few or many times, or a class if the clone is expanded.

size: NA; length: 15; J: TRBJ1-1; V: TRBV5-1; D: NA; DNA: TGCGCTAGCAGCTTGTACACCTCCTCGAACACTGAAGCTTTCTTT; CDR3: CASSLYTSSNTEAFF
size: NA; length: 15; J: TRBJ1-1; V: TRBV5-6; D: TRBD1; DNA: TGTGCCAGCAGCCGAGGGACAGGGCGGAACACTGAAGCTTTCTTT; CDR3: CASSRGTGRNTEAFF
size: NA; length: 15; J: TRBJ1-1; V: TRBV6-6; D: NA; DNA: TGTGCCAGCAGCCAACCGATCGACAGGAACACTGAAGCTTTCTTT; CDR3: CASSQPIDRNTEAFF
size: NA; length: 16; J: TRBJ1-4; V: TRBV25-1; D: TRBD1; DNA: TGTGCCAGCAGCCCATCCCGGGGACAGGGAAATGAAAAACTGTTTTTT; CDR3: CASSPSRGQGNEKLFF
size: NA; length: 14; J: TRBJ1-1; V: TRBV7-2; D: NA; DNA: TGTGCCAGCAGCCTCAGGGCTCTAAACACTGAAGCTTTCTTT; CDR3: CASSLRALNTEAFF
size: once; length: 15; J: TRBJ2-1; V: TRBV28; D: TRBD1; DNA: TGTGCCAGCAGTTTTCTACAGGGGGCAGTGAATGAGCAGTTCTTC; CDR3: CASSFLQGAVNEQFF
size: NA; length: 16; J: TRBJ2-7; V: TRBV5-1; D: TRBD2; DNA: TGCGCCAGCAGCCCCCTAGCGGGGGACGTCAGGCACGAGCAGTACTTC; CDR3: CASSPLAGDVRHEQYF
size: NA; length: 14; J: TRBJ1-1; V: TRBV7-8; D: NA; DNA: TGTGCCAGCAGCCTAGCATGGGCGAACACTGAAGCTTTCTTT; CDR3: CASSLAWANTEAFF
size: NA; length: 15; J: TRBJ2-2; V: TRBV9; D: NA; DNA: TGTGCCAGCAGCGTAGATCCAGGGTTTAGCGGGGAGCTGTTTTTT; CDR3: CASSVDPGFSGELFF
size: NA; length: 17; J: TRBJ2-7; V: TRBV5-4; D: TRBD2; DNA: TGTGCCAGCAGACTATCCGGGACTAGCGGCCCCCGGGGCGAGCAGTACTTC; CDR3: CASRLSGTSGPRGEQYF
size: NA; length: 13; J: TRBJ1-2; V: TRBV27; D: NA; DNA: TGTGCCAGCAGTTTACAGGGTTTCTATGGCTACACCTTC; CDR3: CASSLQGFYGYTF
size: NA; length: 16; J: TRBJ2-2; V: TRBV5-1; D: TRBD1; DNA: TGCGCCAGCAGCCCGACGGGACAGGGGGAAATCGGGGAGCTGTTTTTT; CDR3: CASSPTGQGEIGELFF
size: NA; length: 12; J: TRBJ2-4; V: TRBV6-5; D: NA; DNA: TGTGCCAGCAGCATGGACTTTTTTGGGCTTCACTTC; CDR3: CASSMDFFGLHF
size: NA; length: 15; J: TRBJ2-5; V: TRBV7-2; D: NA; DNA: TGTGCCAGCAGCGCTAACGGCCGGGACAAAGAGACCCAGTACTTC; CDR3: CASSANGRDKETQYF
size: NA; length: 15; J: TRBJ2-5; V: TRBV29-1; D: TRBD1; DNA: TGCAGCGCCGGGCCCGAAGGGACAGGGGATGAGACCCAGTACTTC; CDR3: CSAGPEGTGDETQYF
size: few; length: 12; J: TRBJ1-2; V: TRBV11-2; D: NA; DNA: TGTGCCAGCAGCTTCGAAGGGGATGGCTACACCTTC; CDR3: CASSFEGDGYTF
size: NA; length: 17; J: TRBJ2-5; V: TRBV9; D: TRBD2; DNA: TGTGCCAGCAGCCCCCTCCTGGGCGGGGGAGGAGGAGAGACCCAGTACTTC; CDR3: CASSPLLGGGGGETQYF
size: NA; length: 19; J: TRBJ1-1; V: TRBV18; D: TRBD1; DNA: TGTGCCAGCTCACCACCAAAGGGGACAGCGAAGATTATGAACACTGAAGCTTTCTTT; CDR3: CASSPPKGTAKIMNTEAFF
size: NA; length: 14; J: TRBJ1-1; V: TRBV11-2; D: NA; DNA: TGTGCCAGCAGCTTAGATAAGGGGGTAGGTGAAGCTTTCTTT; CDR3: CASSLDKGVGEAFF
size: NA; length: 15; J: TRBJ2-1; V: TRBV28; D: TRBD2; DNA: TGTGCCAGCAGCTTACGGGAGGGCTGGTGGAATGAGCAGTTCTTC; CDR3: CASSLREGWWNEQFF
size: NA; length: 19; J: TRBJ1-1; V: TRBV7-2; D: TRBD1; DNA: TGTGCCAGCAGCCCACTTACCGGGACAGGGGGCGCCTCGTACACTGAAGCTTTCTTT; CDR3: CASSPLTGTGGASYTEAFF
size: NA; length: 16; J: TRBJ2-1; V: TRBV27; D: TRBD1; DNA: TGTGCCAGCAGGTTGTGGTTGGGACAGGGCCGCAATGAGCAGTTCTTC; CDR3: CASRLWLGQGRNEQFF
size: NA; length: 14; J: TRBJ1-1; V: TRBV14; D: TRBD1; DNA: TGTGCCAGCAGCCCTCGGGACAGGAACACTGAAGCTTTCTTT; CDR3: CASSPRDRNTEAFF
size: NA; length: 15; J: TRBJ2-5; V: TRBV5-4; D: NA; DNA: TGTGCCAGCAGCTTTTCCAGGGGTTATTCGGAGACCCAGTACTTC; CDR3: CASSFSRGYSETQYF
size: NA; length: 14; J: TRBJ1-1; V: TRBV2; D: NA; DNA: TGTGCCAGCAGTGGCAACAGGTTGAACACTGAAGCTTTCTTT; CDR3: CASSGNRLNTEAFF
size: NA; length: 16; J: TRBJ2-2; V: TRBV18; D: NA; DNA: TGTGCCAGCTCACCGCAAGAACCAGGGTTGACCGGGGAGCTGTTTTTT; CDR3: CASSPQEPGLTGELFF